The entry that follows covers one T cell receptor (beta chain) sequence. Antigen specificity is unknown. Template switching by 5'RACE with UMIs generated the TCR beta cDNA. After re-calling the 5' RACE reads, TCRdb lists one entry per CDR3 protein, DNA absent. The sample totals 500,000 to 700,000 distinct CDR3 sequences; its top ten clones hold roughly 3.5%. The data were taken from a study of T cells expressing NK-cell markers. Points from the study as a whole: Topping the CD3+CD56-NKG2C+ fraction as well were these clonotypes, in a few donors.

Germline V CDR1 and CDR2: LGHNA, YNFKEQ. CDR3 size: 15 residues. The sequence was collected from a man in his late teens or twenties in good health. The sequencing sample was made of blood T cells: a sorted CD56 or NKG2C T cell subset, CD4+ or CD8+ T cells, or bulk PBMC T cells (not recorded which). The gene calls are TRBV4-2 and TRBJ1-4; the TCRdb D gene call, TRBD1, has no DNA to confirm it. CDR3 protein: CASSPRAVSDEKLFF.